This T cell receptor beta chain emerged from a study of shared clonotypes between healthy human individuals. CDR3 length equals 13 residues. V was shortened by 9 bases and J by 4 bases, with 16 bases between the two germline ends. From germline, CDR1 is SGHNT and CDR2 YYREEE (reference sequence). Authors' processing steps: ImmunoSEQ gave junction-only sequences without quality scores, so filtering differed. The protocol was immunoSEQ multiplex PCR, while the TCRdb copy is restricted to in-frame clones and leaves out a portion. The DNA was the basis for D and trimming; V, J and clone size are from that table. The sample lists some 2,000,000 clones, around 95% occurring once.

The chain uses TRBV5-4 and TRBJ2-5; no clear D gene. The sequence was collected from a man aged 18 to 35 in good health. Sequencing input: naive CD4+ T cells sorted from blood. Subset noted: CD45RA+ positively selected. CDR3 sequence: CATSKAFGETQYF. In DNA, the CDR3 is TGTGCCACCTCAAAGGCTTTTGGAGAGACCCAGTACTTC.